The 30 T cell receptor beta chains below come from one sample, sequenced in a study of molecular identifiers for immune sequencing clone quantification. MiXCR, run by TCRdb on the PCR reads, gives a single entry per CDR3 protein. Here the sample spans approximately 500,000 distinct CDR3 sequences, about 21% being singletons. Sequencing was performed on naive CD8+ T cells from blood, with Jurkat cell RNA spiked in. Noted subset: FACS-sorted CD8+CD4-CCR7+CD45RA+ naive T cells. The receptors here all came from a human donor in good health. Some libraries in this study had Jurkat cell RNA spiked in.

This clonotype was seen many times. DNA for the CDR3: TGTGCCAGCAGTAAAACCTCCGGGACACCGTACGAGCAGTACTTC. Encoded protein: CASSKTSGTPYEQYF. The chain is built from TRBV6-2 or TRBV6-3 and TRBJ2-7; possible D gene TRBD1, 6 bases. The CDR3 extends over 15 amino acids. With 5 bases removed from V and 4 bases from J, the gap between germline ends came to 18 bases. Germline values: CDR1 MNHEY, CDR2 SVGEGT.

About this clonotype itself: It differs at one base from a far larger clone, so likely a read error. The rearrangement links TRBV7-9 to TRBJ2-7; perhaps TRBD2 as D (5 bases). CDR3 size: 13 residues. Per germline, CDR1 SEHNR and CDR2 FQNEAQ (reference sequence). The CDR3, as DNA: TGTGTCAGCAGCTTAGCCGGGAATTACGAGCAGTACTTC. It codes for CVSSLAGNYEQYF.

This clonotype was counted at least ten times. This chain joins TRBV6-5 and TRBJ1-1, with a tentative D call TRBD1 (5 bases). From germline, CDR1 is MNHEY and CDR2 SVGAGI. This CDR3 contains 13 residues. V was cut by 5 bases and J by 6 bases, with 13 bases left in between. The DNA for the CDR3 is TGTGCCAGCAGTGCAAACTGGGGGGCTGAAGCTTTCTTT. Amino acid sequence: CASSANWGAEAFF.

This clonotype has just a few counts. This chain links TRBV6-5 with TRBJ2-2; D unclear. V lost 0 bases and J 6 bases, leaving 17 bases between the germline ends. Germline values: CDR1 MNHEY, CDR2 SVGAGI. The CDR3 totals 17 residues. CDR3 DNA sequence: TGTGCCAGCAGTTACTCGAGGATGCCAGGAAGGTCCGGGGAGCTGTTTTTT. Protein product: CASSYSRMPGRSGELFF.

Many counts were recorded for this clonotype. Its ends do not fully match the called genes, so a read error is possible. The V and J genes are TRBV7-7 and TRBJ2-2; unclear D gene. Germline CDR1 is SSHAT and CDR2 is FNYEAQ (reference sequence). CDR3 size: 16 residues. For the CDR3, the DNA is TGTGCTAGCAGCTTAGCCGATGGGTGGAACACCGGGGAGCTGTTTTTT. It is translated as CASSLADGWNTGELFF.

The rearrangement joins TRBV3-1 to TRBJ2-4, with 9 bases fitting TRBD2. The V segment lost 1 base and the J segment 6 bases; nucleotides outside the gene matches: 10. Looked up from germline, CDR1 is LGHDT and CDR2 is YNNKEL (reference sequence). The length of the CDR3 is 17 residues. CDR3 in DNA: TGTGCCAGCAGCCAAGTGGGGGGGCTAGCGGGGACAAACATTCAGTACTTC. Amino acids: CASSQVGGLAGTNIQYF.

To note about this clonotype: A much larger clone differs by one base, so this may be a read error. The chain combines TRBV4-1 with TRBJ2-2, with unresolved D. Germline V gene sequence: CDR1 MGHRA, CDR2 YSYEKL. The CDR3 extends over 15 amino acids. In nucleotides, the CDR3 is TGCGTCAGCAGCCAAATAAACACGGGCACCGGGGAGCTGTTTTTT. Its protein product is CVSSQINTGTGELFF.

About this clonotype itself: This sequence may be a read error, since a much larger clone differs from it by one base. The genes are TRBV7-2 and TRBJ2-7; tentatively, D is TRBD1 (5 bases). CDR1 is SGHTA, CDR2 FQGNSA, per germline. The CDR3 is made up of 15 amino acids. This CDR3 is CASSWGHSGSYERYF. CDR3 sequence (DNA): TGTGCCAGCAGCTGGGGCCACTCAGGCTCCTACGAGCGGTACTTC.

With regard to this clonotype: A much larger clone differs from this one at a single base, so this may be a read error. DNA for the CDR3: TGTGCCAGCAGCCCCGACTCATGGGCCATTGGGGAGACCCAGCACTTC. Translating it yields CASSPDSWAIGETQHF. The chain is built from TRBV7-8 and TRBJ2-5; tentative D call: TRBD2 (5 bases). The germline V gene encodes CDR1 SGHVS and CDR2 FQNEAQ. The CDR3 is made up of 16 amino acids.

Many counts were recorded for this clonotype. This chain links TRBV29-1 with TRBJ1-5; TRBD1 aligns across 9 bases. Trimming at V came to 4 bases and at J to 6 bases, leaving 7 bases not matched to a gene. CDR3 length: 14 amino acids. Germline lookup yields CDR1 SQVTM and CDR2 ANQGSEA. The CDR3 protein is CSVGTGDLSQPQHF. The CDR3 DNA follows: TGCAGCGTTGGGACAGGGGATTTGAGTCAGCCCCAGCATTTT.

This clonotype appeared a few times. The chain combines TRBV2 with TRBJ1-2, with a weak D call TRBD1 (6 bases). The CDR3 spans 15 residues. Trimming left V 1 base short and J 6 bases short, with 15 bases between. Germline assignment: CDR1 SNHLY and CDR2 FYNNEI. This CDR3 is CASSEGGLPTHGYTF. The CDR3 DNA reads TGTGCCAGCAGTGAAGGGGGGCTTCCTACGCATGGCTACACCTTC.

Concerning this clonotype: A much larger clone differs from this one at a single base, so this may be a read error. The genes are TRBV5-6 and TRBJ1-1; 8 bases agree with TRBD1. V lost 7 bases and J lost 11; bases outside the gene matches: 13. The CDR3 sequence is 13 residues long. Germline loops: CDR1 SGHDT, CDR2 YYEEEE. The CDR3 DNA follows: TGTGCCAGCGGCTCCCTGCTGGACAGGGTCGCTTTCTTT. This translates into CASGSLLDRVAFF.

This clonotype showed up just a few times. The CDR3 DNA is TGCGCCAGCAGCTTGGAAACGGGAATCGATACGCAGTATTTT. Translation gives CASSLETGIDTQYF. The rearrangement links TRBV5-1 to TRBJ2-3; tentatively, D is TRBD2 (5 bases). There are 14 residues in the CDR3. The V gene's germline CDR1 is SGHRS and CDR2 YFSETQ. Trimming removed 0 bases from V and 6 bases from J, with 11 bases in between.

In this sample, this clonotype turned up many times. The chain joins TRBV7-9 to TRBJ2-7; D remains ambiguous. The length of the CDR3 is 13 residues. The V end was cut by 6 bases, the J end by 1 base, with 10 bases between. The germline CDR1 and CDR2 sequences are SEHNR and FQNEAQ (reference sequence). CDR3: CASSTVRSYEQYF. CDR3 nucleotide sequence: TGTGCCAGCAGTACCGTTCGATCCTACGAGCAGTACTTC.

The chain recombines TRBV27 with TRBJ2-7, with a tentative D call TRBD1 (5 bases). The ends were cut back, 4 bases at V and 2 bases at J, with 15 bases in the middle. The CDR3 spans 15 residues. Germline CDR1 is MNHEY and CDR2 is SMNVEV (reference sequence). CDR3 sequence: CASSSGAGIAYEQYF. In DNA form, the CDR3 reads TGTGCCAGCAGTTCAGGCGCAGGGATAGCCTACGAGCAGTACTTC.

The gene calls are TRBV7-9 and TRBJ1-1; D gene ambiguous. CDR1 is SEHNR and CDR2 is FQNEAQ in the germline V gene (reference sequence). This CDR3 region has 14 residues. The V and J ends lost 5 bases and 4 bases respectively, with 14 bases between them. Written as DNA, the CDR3 is TGTGCCAGCAGCCCTGGCGGGCCGGCCACTGAAGCTTTCTTT. It encodes CASSPGGPATEAFF.

The chain links TRBV20-1 to TRBJ2-2, with D perhaps assigned TRBD1 or TRBD2 (6 bases each). Looked up from germline, CDR1 is DFQATT and CDR2 is SNEGSKA (reference sequence). With 4 bases removed from V and 4 bases from J, the gap between germline ends came to 10 bases. This CDR3 contains 13 residues. The CDR3 loop reads CSAKGGPTGELFF. The CDR3 DNA reads as TGCAGTGCTAAAGGGGGGCCCACCGGGGAGCTGTTTTTT.

The DNA of the CDR3 is TGTGCCAGCAGCTTGGCCCCGAGCACAGATACGCAGTATTTT. This codes for CASSLAPSTDTQYF. This chain links TRBV5-6 with TRBJ2-3; the D is unclear. CDR1 SGHDT and CDR2 YYEEEE come from the germline V gene. The CDR3 is 14 amino acids. V lost 0 bases and J 0 bases, leaving 5 bases between the germline ends.

In regard to this clonotype: A much larger clone is a single base away; this may be a read error. V and J are TRBV12-3 or TRBV12-4 and TRBJ1-5; 8 nucleotides align to TRBD1. J lost 7 bases, V lost 4 bases, and 15 bases had no gene match. This CDR3 is built from 17 residues. This CDR3 reads CASSSESGQGRGQPQHF. DNA of the CDR3: TGTGCCAGCAGTTCCGAGTCAGGACAGGGACGGGGACAGCCCCAGCATTTT.

As concerns this clonotype: This may be a read error, as it is one base from a much larger clone. This chain joins TRBV6-5 and TRBJ2-3; D gene uncertain. CDR1 and CDR2 (germline): MNHEY, SVGAGI. This CDR3 has 15 amino acids. In DNA form, the CDR3 reads TGTGTCAGCAGTTCCCTGGCCCCTAGCACAGATACGCAGTATTTT. It encodes CVSSSLAPSTDTQYF.

This clonotype was detected ten times or more. The rearrangement links TRBV9 to TRBJ2-3, with 8 positions matching TRBD1. The ends lost 4 bases at V and 5 bases at J; junction bases unmatched: 9. Germline V gene lookup returns CDR1 SGDLS and CDR2 YYNGEE. The CDR3 loop spans 15 amino acids. The CDR3 nucleotides are TGTGCCAGCAGCCGAAGCCCGGACAGGGAAGATACGCAGTATTTT. This gives the protein CASSRSPDREDTQYF.

This clonotype was detected ten times or more. This rearrangement joins TRBV7-9 to TRBJ2-7, with D tentatively TRBD1 or TRBD2 (6 bases each). Germline V gene data show CDR1 as SEHNR and CDR2 as FQNEAQ (reference sequence). The V end was cut by 5 bases, the J end by 3 bases, with 11 bases between. CDR3 length: 13 amino acids. The CDR3 nucleotides read TGTGCCAGCAGCCATAAGGGGGGCTACGAGCAGTACTTC. Its protein is CASSHKGGYEQYF.

J is TRBJ2-1 and V is TRBV24-1, with D maybe TRBD2 (7 bases). The CDR3 loop spans 14 amino acids. Germline loops: CDR1 KGHDR, CDR2 SFDVKD. V was cut by 5 bases and J by 4 bases, with 11 bases left in between. The CDR3 DNA reads as TGTGCCACCAGTGGGGGGGGGCCGTACAATGAGCAGTTCTTC. Translation: CATSGGGPYNEQFF.

This clonotype was picked up a small number of times. The V call is TRBV3-1, the J call TRBJ2-4, with 7 nucleotides matching TRBD1. V was pared by 11 bases and J by 2 bases, with 15 bases of the junction left unmatched. The CDR3 runs to 16 residues. Germline-derived CDR1 and CDR2 are LGHDT and YNNKEL (reference sequence). The CDR3 loop is CAGTPKQGVSKNIQYF. DNA for the CDR3: TGTGCCGGCACCCCAAAGCAGGGGGTTTCCAAAAACATTCAGTACTTC.

Note on this clonotype: Given a much more abundant clone one base away, this may be a read error. The chain combines TRBV19 with TRBJ2-7; possibly TRBD1 for D (5 bases). From germline, CDR1 is LNHDA and CDR2 SQIVND (reference sequence). This CDR3 spans 14 amino acids. This CDR3 reads CASFQPGITYGQYF. In DNA, the CDR3 is TGTGCCAGTTTCCAACCAGGGATTACCTACGGGCAGTACTTC. Variable domain in full (rest from reference TRBV19 and TRBJ2-7): DGGITQSPKYLFRKEGQNVTLSCEQNLNHDAMYWYRQDPGQGLRLIYYSQIVNDFQKGDIAEGYSVSREKKESFPLTVTSAQKNPTAFYLCASFQPGITYGQYFGPGTRLTVT.

This clonotype has ten or more counts. V usage is TRBV5-1 and J usage is TRBJ2-7; D is uncertain. Germline assignment: CDR1 SGHRS and CDR2 YFSETQ. V was pared by 1 base and J by 6 bases, with 5 bases between. The CDR3 is 11 amino acids. The CDR3 sequence: CASSLRPEQYF. The CDR3 nucleotides read TGCGCCAGCAGCTTGCGACCCGAGCAGTACTTC.

The chain combines TRBV7-9 with TRBJ2-3, with 10 nucleotides matching TRBD2. Trimming at V came to 0 bases and at J to 0 bases, leaving 3 bases not matched to a gene. The CDR3 has 17 amino acids. Germline V gene sequence: CDR1 SEHNR, CDR2 FQNEAQ (reference sequence). CDR3: CASSLAASGGSTDTQYF. The DNA of the CDR3 is TGTGCCAGCAGCTTAGCTGCTAGCGGGGGTAGCACAGATACGCAGTATTTT.

This clonotype was observed a handful of times. The chain employs TRBV4-3 and TRBJ1-3, with 10 bases aligning to TRBD1. The CDR3 runs 18 residues. Germline trimming cut 0 bases from V and 3 bases from J; bases unmatched to any gene: 8. Germline CDR1 LGHNA, CDR2 YSLEER. The CDR3 sequence: CASSQDFLTGGLGNTIYF. Here the CDR3 DNA reads TGCGCCAGCAGCCAAGATTTTTTGACAGGGGGCCTTGGAAACACCATATATTTT.

Comment on this clonotype: A much more abundant neighbour one base away suggests this may be a read error. The CDR3 here is CASSTRGGLADTQYF. In nucleotides, the CDR3 is TGTGCCAGCAGTACAAGGGGAGGTTTGGCAGATACGCAGTATTTT. The genes are TRBV28 and TRBJ2-3; TRBD2 might be the D (6 bases). This CDR3 has 15 residues. V shed 5 bases and J shed 4 bases, with 16 bases lying between them. CDR1 MDHEN and CDR2 SYDVKM come from the germline V gene.

This clonotype was counted a few times. The CDR3 here is CASTDRGGTFWNTEAFF. The CDR3 nucleotides read TGTGCCAGTACCGATCGAGGGGGAACGTTTTGGAACACTGAAGCTTTCTTT. This chain links TRBV19 with TRBJ1-1; weak D call: TRBD1 (6 bases). CDR3 length: 17 residues. In germline, CDR1 is LNHDA, CDR2 SQIVND (reference sequence). The ends were cut back, 7 bases at V and 1 base at J, with 22 bases in the middle.